This T cell receptor beta chain was observed in a study of patients and donors after allogeneic stem cell transplantation. Looked up from germline, CDR1 is SGHTA and CDR2 is FQGTGA. After removal of 0 bases from V and 5 bases from J, the junction contained 6 bases not matched to a gene. The CDR3 runs 16 residues. From the RT-PCR reads, TCRdb called clonotypes with MiXCR, one entry per CDR3 protein. The repertoire holds fewer than 500,000 distinct CDR3 sequences, with about a sixth as singletons. This chain links TRBV7-3 with TRBJ2-1; 8 nucleotides agree with TRBD2. The sequence came from a human donor who was either an allogeneic HSCT recipient or a stem cell or donor lymphocyte infusion donor (not recorded which). It is not recorded whose cells these are; they may come from a transplant donor. Sequences were obtained from blood, either unsorted or a sorted T cell fraction (not recorded which). In DNA, the CDR3 is TGTGCCAGCAGCTTAACAGGACTAGCCAGAAACAATGAGCAGTTCTTC. Translating it yields CASSLTGLARNNEQFF.